This TCR beta chain was identified during a study of blood T cell repertoires in COVID-19. Study-level information: Samples of COVID-19 (acute and convalescent) were obtained from the United States, Italy and Spain.

Method: immunoSEQ multiplex PCR; TCRdb's copy keeps in-frame clones and lacks some. The top ten clones hold around 4% of a sample with 250,000 to 350,000 clones, around 85% of them seen once. This CDR3 comprises 15 residues. From germline, CDR1 is SGHTA and CDR2 FQGNSA. Losses at the gene ends were 1 base for V and 4 bases for J; bases not matched to a gene: 1. The chain combines TRBV7-2 with TRBJ2-3, with TRBD2 matching 11 bases. This TCR was recovered from a woman aged 50 to 60 with active or convalescent COVID-19. Sequencing used peripheral blood. Written as DNA, the CDR3 is TGTGCCAGCAGCTTAGTAGCGGGAGGGCCAGATACGCAGTATTTT. Translating gives CASSLVAGGPDTQYF.